Below, 30 T cell receptor beta chains from the same sample are listed, as sequenced in a study of post-analysis software for immune sequencing data. These receptors have no known antigen. Built from TCR beta cDNA, the libraries had unique molecular identifiers in them. A single record per CDR3 protein comes from TCRdb applying MiXCR to the PCR reads. Seen here are 750,000 to 950,000 distinct CDR3 sequences, about 43% observed once, and the top ten hold 4% to 5%. Findings and caveats of the study: Controls showed lower frequencies than patients for 4 or 5 TRBV segments, and TRBV5-6, TRBV5-1 and TRBV20-1 were among these.

The material sequenced was blood. The source of these receptors is a girl under 18 with multiple sclerosis.

The V call is TRBV9, the J call TRBJ2-5; the D gene is possibly TRBD2 (5 bases). The DNA matches TRBJ2-7 better at its end, which makes the J call doubtful. From germline, CDR1 is SGDLS and CDR2 YYNGEE. The CDR3 totals 15 residues. CDR3 sequence reads: CASSVEPSPPYEQYF. In DNA, the CDR3 is TGTGCCAGCAGCGTAGAGCCTAGCCCGCCTTACGAGCAGTACTTC.

This clonotype came up a few times. The chain is built from TRBV6-6 and TRBJ1-1; 9 bases match TRBD1. CDR3 size: 16 residues. After removal of 2 bases from V and 2 bases from J, the junction contained 6 bases not matched to a gene. Per the germline V gene, CDR1 is MNHNY and CDR2 is SVGAGI (reference sequence). This chain's CDR3 is CASSYPGTGPNTEAFF. DNA of the CDR3: TGTGCCAGCAGTTACCCCGGGACAGGGCCTAACACTGAAGCTTTCTTT.

A few counts support this clonotype. The rearrangement joins TRBV7-2 to TRBJ2-5; D may correspond to TRBD1 or TRBD2 (5 bases each). Germline V CDR1 and CDR2: SGHTA, FQGNSA. Trimming left V 1 base short and J 5 bases short, with 11 bases between. The CDR3 sequence is 14 residues long. The CDR3 region is CASSLVGTRETQYF. The CDR3 DNA sequence: TGTGCCAGCAGCTTAGTAGGGACCCGGGAGACCCAGTACTTC.

V usage is TRBV15 and J usage is TRBJ2-7; 9 bases match TRBD1. The CDR3 loop spans 14 amino acids. CDR1 LNHNV and CDR2 YYDKDF come from the germline V gene (reference sequence). The junction had 4 bases not matched to a gene; V was cut back by 5 bases and J by 2 bases. CDR3: CATSPDRGTYEQYF. CDR3 DNA: TGTGCCACCAGCCCGGACAGGGGAACCTACGAGCAGTACTTC.

The J gene is TRBJ2-7, the V gene TRBV6-5; TRBD2 agrees at 10 bases. The germline V gene has CDR1 MNHEY and CDR2 SVGAGI. V gave up 6 bases and J gave up 1 base; unmatched junction bases: 6. The CDR3 has 15 amino acids. The CDR3 DNA is TGTGCCAGCAGGCGGACTAGCGGTCCTTCCTACGAGCAGTACTTC. It encodes CASRRTSGPSYEQYF.

In nucleotides, the CDR3 is TGTGCCAGCAGCCCCCTAGCGGGAGTGGGCACAGATACGCAGTATTTT. It yields the protein CASSPLAGVGTDTQYF. This rearrangement joins TRBV9 to TRBJ2-3, with 10 positions matching TRBD2. CDR1 and CDR2 (germline): SGDLS, YYNGEE. V was pared by 4 bases and J by 1 base, with 6 bases of the junction left unmatched. CDR3 size: 16 residues.

This clonotype was counted a few times. The V gene is TRBV10-3, the J gene TRBJ1-2; a possible D gene is TRBD1 (6 bases). The CDR3 is 15 residues long. Germline V gene lookup returns CDR1 ENHRY and CDR2 SYGVKD. Trimming took 4 bases from V and 3 from J, leaving 15 bases between them. The CDR3, as DNA: TGTGCCATCAGTGCCGCAGGAGGGGGGGACTATGGCTACACCTTC. Protein: CAISAAGGGDYGYTF.

The CDR3 DNA reads as TGCAGTGGGACGCCGTACAGGGTTACGGGGAACACTGAAGCTTTCTTT. Amino acid sequence: CSGTPYRVTGNTEAFF. The chain carries TRBV20-1 and TRBJ1-1; D may be TRBD1 (6 bases). Trimming cost V 7 bases and J 1 base, with 22 bases left between them. This CDR3 has 16 residues. Germline V gives CDR1 DFQATT, CDR2 SNEGSKA (reference sequence).

This chain links TRBV30 with TRBJ2-1, with D possibly TRBD2 on 6 matching bases. V lost 0 bases to trimming and J lost 0 bases, with 12 bases between them. The germline CDR1 and CDR2 sequences are GTSNPN and SVGIG (reference sequence). The CDR3 is 16 amino acids. CDR3 DNA sequence: TGTGCCTGGAGTGTAGGAGGGCTGAGCTCCTACAATGAGCAGTTCTTC. It specifies CAWSVGGLSSYNEQFF.

The chain recombines TRBV4-2 with TRBJ2-5; the D call may be TRBD1 or TRBD2 (5 bases each). The CDR3 length is 15 residues. Trimming took off 5 bases at V and 5 bases at J, with 18 bases between the two ends. Germline V CDR1 and CDR2: LGHNA, YNFKEQ. In DNA, the CDR3 is TGTGCCAGCAGCGGGGGAGTAGCAGAGGTGGAGACCCAGTACTTC. Protein sequence: CASSGGVAEVETQYF.

The V call is TRBV27, the J call TRBJ2-5, with 13 bases lining up with TRBD2. Germline V gives CDR1 MNHEY, CDR2 SMNVEV (reference sequence). The trim removed 3 bases at V and 2 bases at J, leaving 9 bases unmatched. The CDR3 totals 18 residues. In DNA form, the CDR3 reads TGTGCCAGCAGTTTGAGGGCCCCGGGACTAGCGGGACAAGAGACCCAGTACTTC. Translation: CASSLRAPGLAGQETQYF.

In nucleotides, the CDR3 is TGCAGTGCTCCCTTAGAGCAGTTCTACGAGCAGTACTTC. Protein sequence: CSAPLEQFYEQYF. This chain links TRBV20-1 with TRBJ2-7, with D unresolved. V was clipped by 5 bases and J by 3 bases, with 14 bases between them. The V gene's germline CDR1 is DFQATT and CDR2 SNEGSKA (reference sequence). The CDR3 runs 13 residues.

The V and J genes are TRBV5-1 and TRBJ2-1; TRBD2 aligns across 8 bases. Germline CDR1 reads SGHRS; CDR2 reads YFSETQ. The CDR3 runs 15 residues. V shed 0 bases and J 6 bases; nucleotides not matched to a gene: 5. The DNA of the CDR3 is TGCGCCAGCAGCTTGGGGGGACTAGGTTTCAATGAGCAGTTCTTC. Its translation is CASSLGGLGFNEQFF.

The V gene is TRBV20-1, the J gene TRBJ2-7, with a tentative D call TRBD1 (6 bases). V lost 5 bases, J lost 3 bases, and 20 bases lay in between. Germline CDR1 reads DFQATT; CDR2 reads SNEGSKA (reference sequence). The CDR3 extends over 15 amino acids. Here the CDR3 DNA reads TGCAGTGCTCAGCTTGGGACAAGGGTGAACTACGAGCAGTACTTC. This sequence encodes CSAQLGTRVNYEQYF.

The chain employs TRBV14 and TRBJ1-6; no clear D. The length of the CDR3 is 17 residues. V dropped 1 base and J dropped 0 bases, with 10 bases sitting between them. CDR1 and CDR2 from the germline V gene are SGHDN and FVKESK. The CDR3: CASSQGPAFSYNSPLHF. DNA for the CDR3: TGTGCCAGCAGCCAAGGCCCCGCGTTCTCCTATAATTCACCCCTCCACTTT. The full variable domain, rest sourced from reference TRBV14 and TRBJ1-6, is EAGVTQFPSHSVIEKGQTVTLRCDPISGHDNLYWYRRVMGKEIKFLLHFVKESKQDESGMPNNRFLAERTGGTYSTLKVQPAELEDSGVYFCASSQGPAFSYNSPLHFGNGTRLTVT.

In this sample, this clonotype turned up a few times. The rearrangement links TRBV6-1 to TRBJ2-1; unclear D gene. V shed 1 base and J shed 0 bases, with 7 bases lying between them. The germline CDR1 and CDR2 sequences are MNHNS and SASEGT. There are 15 residues in the CDR3. The CDR3 spells CASSEDHRSYNEQFF. CDR3 nucleotide sequence: TGTGCCAGCAGTGAAGATCATCGCTCCTACAATGAGCAGTTCTTC.

As to this clonotype: An end of the junction differs from the germline gene, which may be a read error. The J gene is TRBJ2-7, the V gene TRBV27, with 13 bases lining up with TRBD2. Looked up from germline, CDR1 is MNHEY and CDR2 is SMNVEV (reference sequence). The CDR3 covers 16 residues. The DNA for the CDR3 is TGTGCCGGCAGTTTACCCGGGACTAGCGGGATCCACGAGCAGTACTTC. Translation gives CAGSLPGTSGIHEQYF.

The chain has TRBV7-3 and TRBJ2-1; a weak D match, TRBD2 (5 bases). Trimming took 1 base from V and 9 from J, leaving 7 bases between them. Germline CDR1 reads SGHTA; CDR2 reads FQGTGA. CDR3 length: 12 amino acids. The CDR3 loop reads CASSLNRGEQFF. DNA for the CDR3: TGTGCCAGCAGCTTAAACCGGGGTGAGCAGTTCTTC.

This clonotype was counted between two and nine times. The V call is TRBV18, the J call TRBJ1-5; maybe TRBD1 (6 bases). The V end was cut by 3 bases, the J end by 5 bases, with 17 bases between. CDR3 length equals 16 residues. The germline CDR1 and CDR2 sequences are KGHSH and LQKENI. DNA of the CDR3: TGTGCCAGCTCACCTTGGTACCGACAGGACGATCAGCCCCAGCATTTT. This codes for CASSPWYRQDDQPQHF.

The chain couples TRBV9 to TRBJ1-1, with D uncertain. The V gene's germline CDR1 is SGDLS and CDR2 YYNGEE. The CDR3 is made up of 18 amino acids. Trimming stripped 3 bases from V and 0 bases from J, with 21 bases between. This CDR3 reads CASSALRPVGIMNTEAFF. As DNA, the CDR3 is TGTGCCAGCAGCGCCCTTAGACCCGTTGGTATCATGAACACTGAAGCTTTCTTT.

The chain uses TRBV6-6 and TRBJ2-1; 7 bases are a match to TRBD1. Looked up from germline, CDR1 is MNHNY and CDR2 is SVGAGI (reference sequence). Unmatched junction bases numbered 8, after V lost 6 bases and J lost 3 bases. CDR3 size: 15 residues. The CDR3 nucleotides are TGTGCCAGCAGCCTCCGGGACAGTTTCTACAATGAGCAGTTCTTC. Amino acids: CASSLRDSFYNEQFF.

This chain links TRBV20-1 with TRBJ2-7; TRBD2 matches 10 bases. The J call may be mistaken, given a closer DNA end match to TRBJ2-5. Germline CDR1 is DFQATT and CDR2 is SNEGSKA (reference sequence). The CDR3 covers 15 residues. The CDR3 here is CSARDPSGSWETQYF. The CDR3 bases are TGCAGTGCTAGAGATCCTAGCGGGAGTTGGGAGACCCAGTACTTC.

Only one count was recorded for this clonotype. The CDR3 DNA sequence: TGTGCCAGCAGGGAGCTAGCGGGAGGGCCGGCAGATACGCAGTATTTT. This sequence encodes CASRELAGGPADTQYF. V is TRBV27 and J is TRBJ2-3, with TRBD2 matching 12 bases. J was trimmed by 4 bases and V by 6 bases; bases with no gene match: 8. The CDR3 contains 16 residues. Per germline, CDR1 MNHEY and CDR2 SMNVEV (reference sequence).

This clonotype is a singleton in its sample. V usage is TRBV20-1 and J usage is TRBJ2-1; TRBD1 agrees at 9 bases. J lost 7 bases, V lost 3 bases, and 13 bases had no gene match. CDR1 is DFQATT, CDR2 SNEGSKA, per germline (reference sequence). This CDR3 is 16 amino acids long. The CDR3 protein is CSARSSGTGRINEQFF. The CDR3 coding sequence is TGCAGTGCTAGGAGCTCCGGGACAGGGAGAATAAATGAGCAGTTCTTC.

This chain joins TRBV27 and TRBJ1-5; 11 bases match TRBD1. With V trimmed by 4 bases and J by 7 bases, 3 bases remained unmatched. The CDR3 is 14 amino acids. Germline assignment: CDR1 MNHEY and CDR2 SMNVEV (reference sequence). The CDR3: CASSWGQGGQPQHF. In DNA form, the CDR3 reads TGTGCCAGCAGTTGGGGACAGGGGGGACAGCCCCAGCATTTT.

V usage is TRBV6-5 and J usage is TRBJ2-7; 12 bases agree with TRBD2. The length of the CDR3 is 15 residues. V lost 4 bases to trimming and J lost 9 bases; unmatched junction nucleotides: 10. Germline loops: CDR1 MNHEY, CDR2 SVGAGI. The CDR3 reads CASSCRLAGEVVQYF. The CDR3 nucleotides are TGTGCCAGCAGTTGCCGACTAGCGGGGGAGGTCGTGCAGTACTTC.

The chain has TRBV12-5 and TRBJ1-1; 7 nucleotides agree with TRBD1. J was trimmed by 7 bases and V by 1 base; bases with no gene match: 0. The CDR3 runs to 12 residues. CDR1 and CDR2 from the germline V gene are LGHNT and FRNRAP. The CDR3 sequence: CASGLGTGEAFF. The CDR3, as DNA: TGTGCTAGTGGTTTGGGGACAGGTGAAGCTTTCTTT.

In its sample, this clonotype was seen a few times. CDR3 DNA: TGTGCCAGCAGTGAGGGGACTAGCTTTGACGATGAGCAGTTCTTC. Translating gives CASSEGTSFDDEQFF. This chain joins TRBV28 and TRBJ2-1; TRBD2 matches at 9 bases. CDR3 length equals 15 residues. Per germline, CDR1 MDHEN and CDR2 SYDVKM. V was pared by 5 bases and J by 8 bases, with 10 bases of the junction left unmatched.

This chain uses TRBV20-1 with TRBJ2-1; D is perhaps TRBD2 (5 bases). CDR1 DFQATT and CDR2 SNEGSKA come from the germline V gene (reference sequence). The CDR3 extends over 16 amino acids. V was cut by 3 bases and J by 3 bases, with 18 bases left in between. Here the CDR3 reads CSASPSPLGHYNEQFF. The CDR3 DNA reads as TGCAGTGCTAGCCCGAGCCCACTAGGCCACTACAATGAGCAGTTCTTC.

The chain couples TRBV5-4 to TRBJ1-6; D is possibly TRBD1 (5 bases). CDR3 size: 16 residues. Looked up from germline, CDR1 is SGHNT and CDR2 is YYREEE (reference sequence). The V and J ends lost 4 bases and 9 bases respectively, with 20 bases between them. CDR3 in amino acids: CASSTRTQVGGSPLHF. For the CDR3, the DNA is TGTGCCAGCAGCACCCGCACACAGGTCGGTGGTTCACCCCTCCACTTT. Complete variable domain (other parts from reference TRBV5-4 and TRBJ1-6): ETGVTQSPTHLIKTRGQQVTLRCSSQSGHNTVSWYQQALGQGPQFIFQYYREEENGRGNFPPRFSGLQFPNYSSELNVNALELDDSALYLCASSTRTQVGGSPLHFGNGTRLTVT.